Here is one T cell receptor (beta chain) with its context. Its antigen remains unidentified. Repertoires were generated with immunoSEQ multiplex PCR, while TCRdb's copy carries only in-frame clones and drops some. Of some 25,000 clones in the sample, around nine tenths were seen once. Germline lookup yields CDR1 SGHAT and CDR2 FQNNGV. This CDR3 region has 15 residues. The germline V and J ends were trimmed by 1 base and 2 bases, with 12 bases remaining between them. These data are taken from a study of chemoradiotherapy in HPV16-positive cancers. Overall study results and limits: During treatment, candidate HPV-specific clones and E7-related motifs expanded in tumor.

Sequenced here: blood, sampled from a patient who underwent chemoradiotherapy. This receptor was identified in a human donor with HPV-associated anogenital cancer. The rearrangement joins TRBV11-2 to TRBJ2-7, with D maybe TRBD2 (5 bases). The CDR3 loop reads CASSLGLREPYEQYF. CDR3 bases: TGTGCCAGCAGCTTAGGTCTACGGGAACCCTACGAGCAGTACTTC.